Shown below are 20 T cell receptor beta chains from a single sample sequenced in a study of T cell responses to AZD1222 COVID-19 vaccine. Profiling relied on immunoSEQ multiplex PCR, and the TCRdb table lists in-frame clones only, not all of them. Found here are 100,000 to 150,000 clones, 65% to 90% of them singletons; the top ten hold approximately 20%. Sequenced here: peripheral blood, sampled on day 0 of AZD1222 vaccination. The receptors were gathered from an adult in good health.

CDR3 protein: CAWSTDSPQPQHF. As DNA, the CDR3 is TGTGCCTGGAGTACCGATTCGCCGCAGCCCCAGCATTTT. The chain employs TRBV30 and TRBJ1-5; D not resolved. The V gene lost 2 bases and the J gene lost 7 bases, with 12 bases spanning the gap. The CDR3 is made up of 13 amino acids. Germline V lookup: CDR1 GTSNPN, CDR2 SVGIG (reference sequence).

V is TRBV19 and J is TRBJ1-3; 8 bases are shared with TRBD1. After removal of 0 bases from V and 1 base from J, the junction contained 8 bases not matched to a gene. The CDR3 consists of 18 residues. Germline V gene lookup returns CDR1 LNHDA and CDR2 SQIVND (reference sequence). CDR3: CASSIDGQGSSSGNTIYF. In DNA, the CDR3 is TGTGCCAGTAGTATAGATGGACAGGGAAGTTCATCTGGAAACACCATATATTTT. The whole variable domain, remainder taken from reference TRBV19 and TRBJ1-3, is DGGITQSPKYLFRKEGQNVTLSCEQNLNHDAMYWYRQDPGQGLRLIYYSQIVNDFQKGDIAEGYSVSREKKESFPLTVTSAQKNPTAFYLCASSIDGQGSSSGNTIYFGEGSWLTVV.

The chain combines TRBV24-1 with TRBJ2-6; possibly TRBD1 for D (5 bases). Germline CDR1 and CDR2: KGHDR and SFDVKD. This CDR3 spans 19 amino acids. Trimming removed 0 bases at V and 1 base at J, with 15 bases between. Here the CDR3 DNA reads TGTGCCACCAGTGATTTGCAGGCAGGGCCCTTGTCTGGGGCCAACGTCCTGACTTTC. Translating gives CATSDLQAGPLSGANVLTF.

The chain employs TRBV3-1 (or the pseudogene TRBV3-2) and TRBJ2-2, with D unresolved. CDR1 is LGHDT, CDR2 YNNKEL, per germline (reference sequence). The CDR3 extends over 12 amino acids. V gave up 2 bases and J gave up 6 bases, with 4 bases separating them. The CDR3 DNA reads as TGTGCCAGCAGCCAAACATCCGGGGAGCTGTTTTTT. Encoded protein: CASSQTSGELFF.

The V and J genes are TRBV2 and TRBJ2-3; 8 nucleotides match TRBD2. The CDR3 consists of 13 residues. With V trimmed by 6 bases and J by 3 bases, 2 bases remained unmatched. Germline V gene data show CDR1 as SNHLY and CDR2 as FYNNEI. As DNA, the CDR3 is TGTGCCAGCAGGGGCGGGGGGACAGATACGCAGTATTTT. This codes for CASRGGGTDTQYF.

The CDR3: CASWPGAGGVYEQFF. As DNA, the CDR3 is TGTGCCAGCTGGCCGGGAGCGGGGGGCGTTTATGAGCAGTTCTTC. The chain employs TRBV6-5 and TRBJ2-1; TRBD2 aligns across 9 bases. This CDR3 spans 15 amino acids. Trimming removed 8 bases from V and 8 bases from J; junction bases left unmatched: 13. CDR1 is MNHEY, CDR2 SVGAGI, per germline.

The DNA of the CDR3 is TGCAGTGCTAGAGATAGCGGGACAGCTTTCTTT. Translating gives CSARDSGTAFF. This chain links TRBV20-1 with TRBJ1-1, with D possibly being TRBD1 (5 bases). The CDR3 is 11 amino acids. V was shortened by 0 bases and J by 10 bases, with 9 bases between the two germline ends. Germline lookup yields CDR1 DFQATT and CDR2 SNEGSKA (reference sequence).

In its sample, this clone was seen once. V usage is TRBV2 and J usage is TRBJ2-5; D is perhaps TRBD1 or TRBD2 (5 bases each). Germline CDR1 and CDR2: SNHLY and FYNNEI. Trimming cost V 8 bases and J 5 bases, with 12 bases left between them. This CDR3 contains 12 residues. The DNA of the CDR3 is TGTGCCAGCTGGGGACGTGAGGAGACCCAGTACTTC. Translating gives CASWGREETQYF.

In DNA, the CDR3 is TGTGCCAGCAGTCTGGGGGGGGATGCCTACGAGCAGTACTTC. Translation: CASSLGGDAYEQYF. The chain combines TRBV27 with TRBJ2-7; TRBD2 agrees at 7 bases. The germline V gene encodes CDR1 MNHEY and CDR2 SMNVEV (reference sequence). V gave up 5 bases and J gave up 2 bases; unmatched junction bases: 6. The CDR3 is 14 amino acids.

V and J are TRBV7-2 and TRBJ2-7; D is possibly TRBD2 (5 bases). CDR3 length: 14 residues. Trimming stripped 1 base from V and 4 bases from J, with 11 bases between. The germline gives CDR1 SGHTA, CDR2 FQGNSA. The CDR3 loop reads CASSLEARRYEQYF. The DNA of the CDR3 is TGTGCCAGCAGCTTAGAGGCTCGGAGGTACGAGCAGTACTTC.

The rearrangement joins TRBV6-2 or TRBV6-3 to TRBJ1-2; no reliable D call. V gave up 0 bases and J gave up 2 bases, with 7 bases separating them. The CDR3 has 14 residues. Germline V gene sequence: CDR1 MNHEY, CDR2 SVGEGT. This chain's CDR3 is CASSYSIGNYGYTF. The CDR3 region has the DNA TGTGCCAGCAGTTACTCGATTGGAAACTATGGCTACACCTTC.

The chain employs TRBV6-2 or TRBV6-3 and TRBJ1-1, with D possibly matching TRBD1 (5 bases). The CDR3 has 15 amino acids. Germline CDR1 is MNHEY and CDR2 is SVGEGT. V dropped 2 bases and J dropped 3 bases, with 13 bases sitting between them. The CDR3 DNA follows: TGTGCCAGCAGTTACGGAAGGGGTCGACACACTGAAGCTTTCTTT. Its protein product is CASSYGRGRHTEAFF.

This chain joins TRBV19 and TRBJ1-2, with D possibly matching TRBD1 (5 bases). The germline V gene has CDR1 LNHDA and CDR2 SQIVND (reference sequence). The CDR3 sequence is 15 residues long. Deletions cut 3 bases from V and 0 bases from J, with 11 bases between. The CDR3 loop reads CASSIQGRTNYGYTF. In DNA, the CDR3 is TGTGCCAGTAGTATCCAGGGACGGACTAACTATGGCTACACCTTC.

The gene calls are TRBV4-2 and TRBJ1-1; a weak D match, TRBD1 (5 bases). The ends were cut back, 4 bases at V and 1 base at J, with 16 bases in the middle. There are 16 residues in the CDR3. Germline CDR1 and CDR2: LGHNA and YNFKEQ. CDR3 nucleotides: TGTGCCAGCAGCCTTGGGAGGGGTGTAGGGAACACTGAAGCTTTCTTT. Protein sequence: CASSLGRGVGNTEAFF.

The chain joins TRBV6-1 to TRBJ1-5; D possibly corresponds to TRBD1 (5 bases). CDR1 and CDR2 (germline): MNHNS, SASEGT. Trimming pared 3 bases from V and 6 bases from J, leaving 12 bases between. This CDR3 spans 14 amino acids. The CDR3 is CASSDREQSQPQHF. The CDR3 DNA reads TGTGCCAGCAGTGACAGGGAACAGAGTCAGCCCCAGCATTTT.

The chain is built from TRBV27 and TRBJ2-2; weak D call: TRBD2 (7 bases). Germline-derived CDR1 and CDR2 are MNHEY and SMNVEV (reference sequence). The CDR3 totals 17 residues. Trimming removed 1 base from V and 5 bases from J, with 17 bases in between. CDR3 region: CASSLYVARGGTGELFF. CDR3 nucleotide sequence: TGTGCCAGCAGTTTATACGTGGCTAGGGGGGGAACCGGGGAGCTGTTTTTT.

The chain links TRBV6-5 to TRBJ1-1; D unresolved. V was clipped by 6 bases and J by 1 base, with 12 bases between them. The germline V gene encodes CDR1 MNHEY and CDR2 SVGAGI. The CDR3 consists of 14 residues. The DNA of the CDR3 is TGTGCCAGCAGGTCCCTCGCACAGAACACTGAAGCTTTCTTT. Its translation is CASRSLAQNTEAFF.

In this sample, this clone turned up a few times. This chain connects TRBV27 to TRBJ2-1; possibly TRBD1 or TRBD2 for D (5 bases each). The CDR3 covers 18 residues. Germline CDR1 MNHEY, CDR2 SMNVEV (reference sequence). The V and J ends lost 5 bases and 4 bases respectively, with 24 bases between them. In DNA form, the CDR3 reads TGTGCCAGCAGTGATATCGACCGGGGCTCCATACTATACAATGAGCAGTTCTTC. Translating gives CASSDIDRGSILYNEQFF.

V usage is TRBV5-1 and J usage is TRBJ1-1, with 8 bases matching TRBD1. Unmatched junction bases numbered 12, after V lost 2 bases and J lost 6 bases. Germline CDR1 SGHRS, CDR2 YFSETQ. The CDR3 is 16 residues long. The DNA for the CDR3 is TGCGCCAGCAGCTTATCCGCAGGGACAGGAGCCGCTGAAGCTTTCTTT. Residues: CASSLSAGTGAAEAFF. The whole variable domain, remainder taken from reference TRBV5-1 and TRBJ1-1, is KAGVTQTPRYLIKTRGQQVTLSCSPISGHRSVSWYQQTPGQGLQFLFEYFSETQRNKGNFPGRFSGRQFSNSRSEMNVSTLELGDSALYLCASSLSAGTGAAEAFFGQGTRLTVV.

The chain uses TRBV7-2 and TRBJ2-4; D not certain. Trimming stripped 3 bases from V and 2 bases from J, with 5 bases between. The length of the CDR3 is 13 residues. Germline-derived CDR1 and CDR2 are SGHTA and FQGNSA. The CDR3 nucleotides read TGTGCCAGCAGCTTCTCGTCCAAAAACATTCAGTACTTC. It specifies CASSFSSKNIQYF.